This T cell receptor (beta chain) was identified during a study of T-cell reconstitution after alpha-beta-depleted transplantation in children. V was cut by 5 bases and J by 8 bases, with 16 bases left in between. The CDR3 consists of 13 residues. The germline gives CDR1 SGHRS, CDR2 YFSETQ. As it was prepared, the TCRbeta library received unique molecular identifiers. TCRdb recomputed calls from the PCR reads with MiXCR, one row per CDR3 protein. The profile covers nearly 250,000 distinct CDR3 sequences, with around 8% appearing a single time and 6% to 7% taken by the ten largest. This clonotype appeared many times.

This clonotype was obtained from a male patient aged 10 to 17 who had a stem cell transplant for acute lymphoblastic leukemia, so the T cells may come from the graft donor. The chain is built from TRBV5-1 and TRBJ1-2; possibly TRBD1 for D (5 bases). Material: PBMCs, mostly from graft donor cells, obtained 180 days after TCRalphabeta/CD19-depleted stem cell transplant. Here the CDR3 DNA reads TGCGCCAGCAGGATTGACAGTCGGGGAGGCTACACCTTC. Encoded protein: CASRIDSRGGYTF.